The present TCR beta chain was sequenced within a study of blood T cell repertoires in COVID-19. TCRdb's table, derived via immunoSEQ multiplex PCR, lists solely in-frame clones and lacks some. The sample carries about 360,000 clones, around nine tenths recorded once. Germline CDR1 SGHNT, CDR2 YYREEE (reference sequence). V was clipped by 6 bases and J by 5 bases, with 23 bases between them. The CDR3 is made up of 16 amino acids. The rearrangement uses TRBV5-4 and TRBJ1-1; D uncertain. The sample consisted of peripheral blood. The TCR originated in a human donor in a cohort sampled during active COVID-19. CDR3 sequence (DNA): TGTGCCAGCATCCGGTTTTCGAAAGGAGGAAGGACTGAAGCTTTCTTT. Residues: CASIRFSKGGRTEAFF.